One and the same sample provided the 25 T cell receptor beta chains below, sequenced in a study of control samples from healthy donors and cancer patients. The protocol was immunoSEQ multiplex PCR, while the TCRdb copy is restricted to in-frame clones and leaves out a portion. The sample records about 410,000 clones, about nine tenths being singletons. Source material: PBMCs. These receptors all come from a man between 40 and 49 years old with head and neck cancer.

This chain joins TRBV19 and TRBJ1-2; 10 bases map to TRBD1. CDR1 LNHDA and CDR2 SQIVND come from the germline V gene (reference sequence). The CDR3 totals 15 residues. The V segment lost 5 bases and the J segment 8 bases; nucleotides outside the gene matches: 11. In DNA, the CDR3 is TGTGCCAGTAGTCACCGGGACAGGGGTGGAGACGGCTACACCTTC. Its translation is CASSHRDRGGDGYTF.

The genes are TRBV6-1 and TRBJ2-7, with 7 positions matching TRBD1. The CDR3 loop spans 14 amino acids. V lost 3 bases and J lost 3; bases outside the gene matches: 5. The germline V gene encodes CDR1 MNHNS and CDR2 SASEGT. The CDR3 DNA sequence: TGTGCCAGCAGTGAGAATACAGGGGACTACGAGCAGTACTTC. Amino acids: CASSENTGDYEQYF.

The chain employs TRBV7-8 and TRBJ1-2; D ambiguous. The V and J ends lost 5 bases and 5 bases respectively, with 9 bases between them. The CDR3 runs to 12 residues. The germline V gene has CDR1 SGHVS and CDR2 FQNEAQ. The CDR3 loop is CASSPTGYGYTF. The CDR3, as DNA: TGTGCCAGCAGCCCCACGGGATATGGCTACACCTTC.

The chain recombines TRBV14 with TRBJ1-2, with D possibly matching TRBD1 (6 bases). The V end lost 5 bases, the J end lost 0 bases, and 13 bases lay between the germline ends. CDR1 is SGHDN and CDR2 is FVKESK in the germline V gene. The CDR3 has 15 amino acids. CDR3 loop: CASSDRDKANYGYTF. The CDR3 DNA reads as TGTGCCAGCAGCGACCGGGACAAAGCTAACTATGGCTACACCTTC.

This chain connects TRBV28 to TRBJ2-2; no clear D gene. V lost 2 bases to trimming and J lost 0 bases, with 10 bases between them. The CDR3 has 16 residues. Germline V gene lookup returns CDR1 MDHEN and CDR2 SYDVKM. CDR3 sequence reads: CASSLSTDSNTGELFF. CDR3 bases: TGTGCCAGCAGTTTAAGTACAGATTCGAACACCGGGGAGCTGTTTTTT.

This chain connects TRBV19 to TRBJ2-3, with D perhaps TRBD1 (6 bases). Germline V gives CDR1 LNHDA, CDR2 SQIVND (reference sequence). The CDR3 consists of 17 residues. V was pared by 5 bases and J by 4 bases, with 22 bases between. The CDR3 region has the DNA TGTGCCAGTAGTCCTACCGGGACAAGAAAGTTGGCAGATACGCAGTATTTT. Protein: CASSPTGTRKLADTQYF.

DNA for the CDR3: TGTGCCAGCAGCTTAAACAGGGGGCTCGACGGGGAGCTGTTTTTT. This gives the protein CASSLNRGLDGELFF. This rearrangement joins TRBV7-3 to TRBJ2-2; TRBD1 matches 9 bases. The CDR3 runs to 15 residues. V lost 1 base, J lost 7 bases, and 4 bases stayed unmatched. CDR1 is SGHTA and CDR2 is FQGTGA in the germline V gene.

The V gene is TRBV28, the J gene TRBJ1-5, with 8 nucleotides matching TRBD1. After removal of 2 bases from V and 5 bases from J, the junction contained 8 bases not matched to a gene. Per germline, CDR1 MDHEN and CDR2 SYDVKM. The CDR3 spans 16 residues. In DNA, the CDR3 is TGTGCCAGCAGTTTACGTCGGACAGGGCAGGATCAGCCCCAGCATTTT. Translation: CASSLRRTGQDQPQHF.

The chain links TRBV18 to TRBJ2-5, with TRBD1 identical over 8 bases. The junction had 3 bases not matched to a gene; V was cut back by 2 bases and J by 1 base. This CDR3 contains 15 residues. Germline V gene data show CDR1 as KGHSH and CDR2 as LQKENI. CDR3 in DNA: TGTGCCAGCTCACCAATACAGGGGGTCCAAGAGACCCAGTACTTC. It codes for CASSPIQGVQETQYF.

V and J are TRBV6-6 and TRBJ2-7; no reliable D call. The CDR3 runs 15 residues. CDR1 and CDR2 (germline): MNHNY, SVGAGI (reference sequence). The germline V and J ends were trimmed by 6 bases and 3 bases, with 18 bases remaining between them. CDR3 in amino acids: CASSSTQMNNYEQYF. CDR3 DNA sequence: TGTGCCAGCAGCTCTACCCAGATGAACAACTACGAGCAGTACTTC.

With regard to this clone: The junction departs from the called germline gene at one end, perhaps through a read error. V and J are TRBV12-3 or TRBV12-4 and TRBJ2-7; no clear D. CDR3 length: 12 residues. CDR3 residues: CASSLEPVLAHF. CDR3 nucleotides: TGTGCCAGCAGTTTAGAGCCGGTTCTTGCTCATTTC.

The chain uses TRBV7-2 and TRBJ1-1, with 8 bases lining up with TRBD1. CDR3 size: 14 residues. The trim removed 6 bases at V and 0 bases at J, leaving 3 bases unmatched. In germline, CDR1 is SGHTA, CDR2 FQGNSA. The CDR3 loop is CASSLDRVNTEAFF. DNA of the CDR3: TGTGCCAGCAGTTTGGACAGGGTGAACACTGAAGCTTTCTTT.

V gene TRBV5-1 combines with J gene TRBJ1-2; no clear D gene. Trimming cost V 0 bases and J 4 bases, with 13 bases left between them. The CDR3 runs to 15 residues. Germline CDR1 is SGHRS and CDR2 is YFSETQ. DNA of the CDR3: TGCGCCAGCAGCTTGGAGGACGGACGATTCTATGGCTACACCTTC. Protein sequence: CASSLEDGRFYGYTF.

Details on this clone: Its ends do not fully match the called genes, so a read error is possible. This chain joins TRBV18 and TRBJ2-1, with D possibly TRBD1 on 6 matching bases. CDR3 size: 15 residues. Germline-derived CDR1 and CDR2 are KGHSH and LQKENI. CDR3 nucleotides: TGTGCCAGCTCCCCACAGGGAGCTAAGTATAATGAGCAGTTCTTC. Translated: CASSPQGAKYNEQFF.

V usage is TRBV30 and J usage is TRBJ1-1; no clear D. The CDR3 is made up of 14 amino acids. Germline V CDR1 and CDR2: GTSNPN, SVGIG (reference sequence). V lost 2 bases, J lost 1 base, and 11 bases lay in between. DNA of the CDR3: TGTGCCTGGAGTATGGAGGGCCGGAACACTGAAGCTTTCTTT. Its translation is CAWSMEGRNTEAFF.

The chain carries TRBV21-1 and TRBJ1-1; the table assigns TRBD1, which was not confirmed against the DNA. TRBV21-1 corresponds to a pseudogene. The CDR3 sequence is 21 residues long. The chain's CDR3 is CASSKGRDVTVIGTMNTEAFF. In nucleotides, the CDR3 is TGTGCCAGCAGCAAAGGTCGTGATGTGACAGTGATAGGAACCATGAACACTGAAGCTTTCTTT.

The V call is TRBV28, the J call TRBJ2-1, with 7 bases lining up with TRBD2. CDR1 MDHEN and CDR2 SYDVKM come from the germline V gene. This CDR3 has 15 amino acids. Trimming cost V 6 bases and J 4 bases; bases outside gene matches: 9. CDR3 sequence: CASSPSRGGYNEQFF. CDR3 sequence (DNA): TGTGCCAGCAGCCCTTCTCGCGGGGGATACAATGAGCAGTTCTTC. The variable domain in full, completed from reference TRBV28 and TRBJ2-1, reads DVKVTQSSRYLVKRTGEKVFLECVQDMDHENMFWYRQDPGLGLRLIYFSYDVKMKEKGDIPEGYSVSREKKERFSLILESASTNQTSMYLCASSPSRGGYNEQFFGPGTRLTVL.

J is TRBJ1-1 and V is TRBV5-1; D remains ambiguous. Looked up from germline, CDR1 is SGHRS and CDR2 is YFSETQ. Trimming took 0 bases from V and 1 from J, leaving 4 bases between them. The CDR3 contains 13 residues. The CDR3, as DNA: TGCGCCAGCAGCTTGGACCCGAACACTGAAGCTTTCTTT. Translated: CASSLDPNTEAFF.

The chain has TRBV9 and TRBJ2-6; weak D call: TRBD1 (5 bases). CDR1 and CDR2 from the germline V gene are SGDLS and YYNGEE. V was clipped by 0 bases and J by 0 bases, with 13 bases between them. The CDR3 has 18 amino acids. The CDR3 DNA follows: TGTGCCAGCAGCGTAGTGGGCAGGGTAAACTCTGGGGCCAACGTCCTGACTTTC. Translated: CASSVVGRVNSGANVLTF.

The chain employs TRBV19 and TRBJ2-1; D is unresolved. The CDR3 length is 13 residues. V was cut by 4 bases and J by 16 bases, with 20 bases left in between. CDR1 and CDR2 from the germline V gene are LNHDA and SQIVND (reference sequence). This CDR3 reads CASSRPPETPAFF. CDR3 in DNA: TGTGCCAGTAGTAGGCCCCCAGAAACACCAGCCTTCTTC.

This clone turned up a few times. V is TRBV27 and J is TRBJ2-3, with D tentatively TRBD2 (7 bases). The CDR3 is 14 residues long. The V end lost 5 bases, the J end lost 4 bases, and 13 bases lay between the germline ends. Germline CDR1 is MNHEY and CDR2 is SMNVEV (reference sequence). The CDR3 DNA is TGTGCCAGCAGTAGGGGGGGCCTTTCAGATACGCAGTATTTT. Protein: CASSRGGLSDTQYF.

The chain links TRBV10-2 to TRBJ2-5; the D call may be TRBD1 or TRBD2 (5 bases each). CDR1 is WSHSY, CDR2 SAAADI, per germline. The CDR3 consists of 15 residues. With 4 bases removed from V and 1 base from J, the gap between germline ends came to 13 bases. In DNA, the CDR3 is TGCGCCAGCAGTGTAGGTGACGGGGCCCAAGAGACCCAGTACTTC. Amino acid sequence: CASSVGDGAQETQYF.

The chain recombines TRBV21-1 with TRBJ2-1; the D call in the table, TRBD2, was not verified against the DNA. TRBV21-1 is a pseudogene locus. The CDR3 has 11 amino acids. Written as DNA, the CDR3 is TGTGCCAGCTGGCGGGGGGATGAGCAGTTCTTC. Its protein is CASWRGDEQFF.

V gene TRBV5-1 combines with J gene TRBJ1-1; D perhaps matches TRBD1 (5 bases). V was clipped by 4 bases and J by 3 bases, with 16 bases between them. Germline lookup yields CDR1 SGHRS and CDR2 YFSETQ. There are 15 residues in the CDR3. CDR3 sequence: CASSLDGGGDTEAFF. CDR3 nucleotide sequence: TGCGCCAGCAGCCTCGATGGTGGGGGGGACACTGAAGCTTTCTTT.

The rearrangement links TRBV7-2 to TRBJ2-1; TRBD2 agrees at 10 bases. Trimming took 5 bases from V and 7 from J; bases not matched to a gene: 8. This CDR3 region has 15 residues. CDR1 and CDR2 from the germline V gene are SGHTA and FQGNSA. CDR3 in DNA: TGTGCCAGCAGCCTCGTAGTAGCGGGGGGTAATGAGCAGTTCTTC. Translated, it gives CASSLVVAGGNEQFF.